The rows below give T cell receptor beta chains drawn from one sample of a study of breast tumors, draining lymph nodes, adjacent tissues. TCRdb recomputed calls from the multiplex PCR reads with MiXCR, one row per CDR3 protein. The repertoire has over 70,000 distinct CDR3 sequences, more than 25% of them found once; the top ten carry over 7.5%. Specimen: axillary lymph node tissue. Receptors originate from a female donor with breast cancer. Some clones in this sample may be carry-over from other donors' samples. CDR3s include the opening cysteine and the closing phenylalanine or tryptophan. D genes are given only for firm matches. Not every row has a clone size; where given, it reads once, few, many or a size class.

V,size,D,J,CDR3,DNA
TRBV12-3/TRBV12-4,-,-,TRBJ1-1,CASTRRGRDLNTEAFF,TGTGCCAGCACGAGACGGGGCCGGGATTTGAACACTGAAGCTTTCTTT
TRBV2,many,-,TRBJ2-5,CASSDPQADTWETQYF,TGTGCCAGCAGTGACCCCCAAGCGGACACCTGGGAGACCCAGTACTTC
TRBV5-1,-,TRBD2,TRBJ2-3,CASSPRNSGTSTDTQYF,TGCGCCAGCAGCCCCCGTAATAGCGGGACAAGCACAGATACGCAGTATTTT
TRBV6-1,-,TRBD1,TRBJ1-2,CASSDMGQGGDYGYTF,TGTGCCAGCAGTGACATGGGACAGGGAGGGGACTATGGCTACACCTTC
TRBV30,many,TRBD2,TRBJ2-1,CAWSRLAGGYNEQFF,TGTGCCTGGAGTCGGCTAGCGGGAGGGTACAATGAGCAGTTCTTC
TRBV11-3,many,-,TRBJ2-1,CASTQGDTRNEQFF,TGTGCCAGCACCCAAGGGGACACGCGCAATGAGCAGTTCTTC
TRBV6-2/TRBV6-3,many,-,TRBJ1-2,CASSDANYGYTF,TGTGCCAGCTCAGACGCCAACTATGGCTACACCTTC
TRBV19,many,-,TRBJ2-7,CASSEGIEQYF,TGTGCCAGTAGTGAAGGGATCGAGCAGTACTTC
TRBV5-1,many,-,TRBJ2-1,CASSPSSGVPGEQFF,TGCGCCAGCAGCCCCAGTAGCGGTGTACCGGGTGAGCAGTTCTTC
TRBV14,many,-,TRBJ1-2,CASSPGPNYGYTF,TGTGCCAGCAGCCCCGGGCCGAACTATGGCTACACCTTC
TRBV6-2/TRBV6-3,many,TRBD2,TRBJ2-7,CASADVSGNSYEQYF,TGTGCCAGCGCCGATGTAAGCGGGAACTCCTACGAGCAGTACTTC
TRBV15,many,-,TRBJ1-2,CATKPNLDSAYGYTF,TGTGCCACCAAACCAAACCTGGACAGTGCCTATGGCTACACCTTC
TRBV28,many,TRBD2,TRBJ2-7,CASSHSYGTSGRINEQYF,TGTGCCAGCAGTCACTCATACGGGACTAGCGGGAGGATCAACGAGCAGTACTTC
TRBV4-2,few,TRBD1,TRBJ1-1,CASSHPTGATEAFF,TGTGCCAGCAGCCACCCGACAGGGGCCACTGAAGCTTTCTTT
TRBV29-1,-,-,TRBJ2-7,CGVESALRPCEQYF,TGCGGCGTGGAATCAGCGCTTCGGCCCTGCGAGCAGTACTTC
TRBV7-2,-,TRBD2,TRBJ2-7,CANSLDGQGLAGEPQYF,TGTGCCAACAGCTTAGATGGGCAAGGACTAGCGGGAGAGCCCCAGTACTTC
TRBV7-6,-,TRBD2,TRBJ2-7,CAGSLADVAGAAYQQYF,TGTGCCGGCAGCTTAGCGGACGTTGCGGGAGCCGCCTACCAGCAGTACTTC
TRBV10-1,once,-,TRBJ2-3,CASSESTGKWTDTQYF,TGCGCCAGCAGTGAGTCGACAGGAAAATGGACAGATACGCAGTATTTT
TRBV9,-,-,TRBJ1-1,CASSVAGFTEAFF,TGTGCCAGCAGCGTGGCAGGGTTCACTGAAGCTTTCTTT
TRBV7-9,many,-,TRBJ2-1,CASSLLVGGNEQFF,TGTGCCAGCAGCTTACTAGTAGGGGGGAATGAGCAGTTCTTC
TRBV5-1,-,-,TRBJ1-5,CAGSRRHLDLNQPQHF,TGCGCCGGCAGTCGAAGACACCTAGACCTCAATCAGCCCCAGCATTTT
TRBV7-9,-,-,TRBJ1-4,CASRRQGGQNEKLFF,TGTGCCAGCCGCCGCCAGGGAGGACAGAATGAAAAACTGTTTTTT
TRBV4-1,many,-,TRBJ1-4,CASSQVRRGRREKLFF,TGCGCCAGCAGCCAAGTGAGGAGGGGTCGTAGGGAAAAACTGTTTTTT
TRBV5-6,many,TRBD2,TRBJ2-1,CASSLVSGRMNEQFF,TGTGCCAGCAGCTTGGTCAGCGGGAGGATGAATGAGCAGTTCTTC
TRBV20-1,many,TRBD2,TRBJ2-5,CSARTSGKETQYF,TGCAGTGCGCGGACTAGCGGTAAAGAGACCCAGTACTTC
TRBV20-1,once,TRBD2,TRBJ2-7,CSARDQASGKRPYEQYF,TGCAGTGCTAGAGATCAGGCTAGCGGGAAAAGACCCTACGAGCAGTACTTC
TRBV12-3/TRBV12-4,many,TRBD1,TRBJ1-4,CASSLAGQPEKLFF,TGTGCCAGCAGCCTTGCGGGACAGCCTGAAAAACTGTTTTTT
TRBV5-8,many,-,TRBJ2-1,CASSLVGGGLDYNEQFF,TGTGCCAGCAGCTTGGTAGGTGGGGGACTCGACTACAATGAGCAGTTCTTC
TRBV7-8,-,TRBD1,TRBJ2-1,CASSRQGSASSGNNEQFF,TGTGCCAGCAGCAGACAGGGTTCGGCGTCCTCTGGAAACAATGAGCAGTTCTTC
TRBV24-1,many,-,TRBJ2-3,CATSVSGGTDTQYF,TGTGCCACCAGTGTAAGTGGGGGCACAGATACGCAGTATTTT
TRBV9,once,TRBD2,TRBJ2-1,CASSVAASGVRNEQFF,TGTGCCAGCAGCGTAGCAGCTAGCGGGGTCCGGAATGAGCAGTTCTTC
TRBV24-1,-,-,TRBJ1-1,CATSRQPNTEAFF,TGTGCCACCAGCCGGCAGCCGAACACTGAAGCTTTCTTT
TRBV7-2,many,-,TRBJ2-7,CVSSRNSPRTAPYEQYF,TGTGTCAGCAGCCGAAACTCACCCAGGACAGCCCCCTACGAGCAGTACTTC
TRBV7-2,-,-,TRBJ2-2,CASSLQNTGELLF,TGTGCCAGCAGCCTCCAAAACACCGGGGAGCTGCTTTTT
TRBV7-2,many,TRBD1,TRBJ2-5,CASSKQTGVEETQYF,TGTGCCAGCAGCAAACAGACAGGGGTTGAGGAGACCCAGTACTTC
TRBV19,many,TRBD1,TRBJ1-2,CASSIDGWTGARYGYTF,TGTGCCAGTAGTATAGATGGCTGGACAGGGGCACGATATGGCTACACCTTC
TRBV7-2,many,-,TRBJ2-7,CASSSRVYEQYF,TGTGCCAGCAGCTCTCGGGTCTACGAGCAGTACTTC
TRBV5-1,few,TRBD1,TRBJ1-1,CASSLNPEQGATEAFF,TGCGCCAGCAGCTTAAACCCGGAACAGGGGGCCACTGAAGCTTTCTTT
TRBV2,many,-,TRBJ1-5,CASTRGGDQPQHF,TGTGCCAGCACCAGAGGAGGGGATCAGCCCCAGCATTTT
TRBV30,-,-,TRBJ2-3,CAWNPQVRAQYF,TGTGCCTGGAACCCACAGGTTCGCGCGCAGTATTTT
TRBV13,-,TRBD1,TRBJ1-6,CASSLGPTGGNSPLHF,TGTGCCAGCAGCTTAGGACCTACAGGGGGCAATTCACCCCTCCACTTT
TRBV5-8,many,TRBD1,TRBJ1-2,CASSLTWTGDYGYTF,TGTGCCAGCAGCTTGACGTGGACAGGGGACTATGGCTACACCTTC
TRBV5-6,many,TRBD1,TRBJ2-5,CASSFKDRDVGTQYF,TGTGCCAGCAGCTTTAAGGACAGGGATGTGGGGACCCAGTACTTC
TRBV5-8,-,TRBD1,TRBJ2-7,CASSLVRTGVEQYF,TGTGCCAGCAGCTTGGTGAGGACAGGGGTTGAGCAGTACTTC
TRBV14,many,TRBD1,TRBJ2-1,CASSRGQGTEQFF,TGTGCCAGCAGCCGGGGACAGGGAACGGAGCAGTTCTTC
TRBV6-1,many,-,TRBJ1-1,CASSLTLELNTEAFF,TGTGCCAGCAGCCTCACGTTAGAACTTAACACTGAAGCTTTCTTT
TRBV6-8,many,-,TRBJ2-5,CASILRWGETQYF,TGTGCCAGCATCTTGAGGTGGGGAGAGACCCAGTACTTC
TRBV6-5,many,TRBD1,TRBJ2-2,CASSYSGTGDTGELFF,TGTGCCAGCAGTTACTCCGGGACAGGGGATACCGGGGAGCTGTTTTTT
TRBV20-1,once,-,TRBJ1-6,CSASPGLAGGSSYNSPLHF,TGCAGTGCTTCTCCGGGACTAGCGGGGGGTAGCTCCTATAATTCACCCCTCCACTTT
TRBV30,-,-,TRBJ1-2,CAWSVPGYGYAF,TGTGCCTGGAGTGTACCGGGCTATGGCTACGCCTTC
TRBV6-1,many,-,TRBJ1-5,CASSEEHWSNQPQHF,TGTGCCAGCAGTGAAGAACACTGGAGCAATCAGCCCCAGCATTTT
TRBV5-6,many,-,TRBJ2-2,CASSLVGANTGELFF,TGTGCCAGCAGCTTGGTGGGAGCGAACACCGGGGAGCTGTTTTTT
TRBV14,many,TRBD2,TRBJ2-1,CASSQDLAEYNEQFF,TGTGCCAGCAGCCAAGACCTAGCGGAATACAATGAGCAGTTCTTC
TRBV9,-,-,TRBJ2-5,CASSGLAGAQETQYF,TGTGCCAGCAGTGGGCTAGCAGGCGCTCAAGAGACCCAGTACTTC
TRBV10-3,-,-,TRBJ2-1,CAIRVSDHNEQSF,TGTGCCATCCGAGTTAGCGATCACAATGAGCAGTCCTTC